The rows below give T cell receptor beta chains drawn from one sample of a study of blood T cell repertoires in COVID-19. Only in-frame clones appear in the TCRdb table, and some are missing; sequencing was by immunoSEQ multiplex PCR. The table records fewer than 180,000 clones, approximately 88% of them present only once. The sample taken for sequencing was peripheral blood. The source is a man aged 65 to 85 with acute or convalescent COVID-19. The CDR3 runs from the conserved cysteine through the conserved F or W. The D gene is left open where the match is weak. Rows give clone size only sometimes, using once, few, many, or a class for an expanded clone.

size	D	V	J	CDR3	DNA
NA	TRBD2	TRBV19	TRBJ2-1	CASSSTGTSGGGEQFF	TGTGCCAGTAGCTCGACAGGGACTAGCGGAGGGGGTGAGCAGTTCTTC
NA	TRBD1	TRBV29-1	TRBJ2-1	CSVERTGGLAGINEQFF	TGCAGCGTTGAACGGACAGGGGGCCTAGCGGGGATCAATGAGCAGTTCTTC
NA	NA	TRBV18	TRBJ1-5	CASSEKPVGGGFYHNQPQHF	TGTGCCAGCTCAGAAAAACCCGTTGGGGGGGGGTTTTACCACAATCAGCCCCAGCATTTT
NA	NA	TRBV6-5	TRBJ1-4	CASRGATNEKLFF	TGTGCCAGCAGAGGGGCAACTAATGAAAAACTGTTTTTT
NA	TRBD1	TRBV27	TRBJ1-1	CASSLQGANTEAFF	TGTGCCAGCAGTTTACAGGGGGCGAACACTGAAGCTTTCTTT
NA	NA	TRBV9	TRBJ2-5	CASSPRWKEEETQYF	TGTGCCAGCAGCCCTCGTTGGAAGGAGGAAGAGACCCAGTACTTC
many	NA	TRBV5-1	TRBJ1-4	CASSRQDRVNEKLFF	TGCGCCAGCTCCAGGCAGGACAGAGTTAATGAAAAACTGTTTTTT
NA	TRBD1	TRBV28	TRBJ1-5	CASSQGQAQPQHF	TGTGCCAGCAGCCAAGGACAGGCCCAGCCCCAGCATTTT
NA	TRBD1	TRBV27	TRBJ1-5	CASSWDRVGQPQHF	TGTGCCAGCAGTTGGGACAGGGTCGGTCAGCCCCAGCATTTT
NA	NA	TRBV7-2	TRBJ2-7	CASSPPGGRYEQYF	TGTGCCAGCAGCCCCCCCGGGGGGCGGTACGAGCAGTACTTC
NA	NA	TRBV6-2/TRBV6-3	TRBJ1-4	CASSYAGHGIYQNEKLFF	TGTGCCAGCAGTTACGCAGGACACGGCATATACCAGAATGAAAAACTGTTTTTT
NA	NA	TRBV5-8	TRBJ1-3	CASSLGSERTGNTIYF	TGTGCCAGCAGCTTAGGCAGTGAGAGGACTGGAAACACCATATATTTT
NA	NA	TRBV9	TRBJ1-3	CASSGRRGASGNTIYF	TGTGCCAGCAGCGGACGACGGGGGGCCTCTGGAAACACCATATATTTT
NA	TRBD1	TRBV29-1	TRBJ1-2	CSVETGTGYGYTF	TGCAGCGTTGAAACCGGGACAGGCTATGGCTACACCTTC
NA	NA	TRBV9	TRBJ2-3	CASSTRTDTTDTQYF	TGTGCCAGCAGCACACGGACAGACACCACAGATACGCAGTATTTT
once	TRBD1	TRBV27	TRBJ2-6	CASRAGTGISGANVLTF	TGTGCCAGCAGAGCTGGGACAGGGATTTCTGGGGCCAACGTCCTGACTTTC
NA	NA	TRBV19	TRBJ1-5	CASSIYSSNQPQHF	TGTGCCAGTAGTATATACAGCAGCAATCAGCCCCAGCATTTT
NA	NA	TRBV5-1	TRBJ2-3	CASSLKLAADTQYF	TGCGCCAGCAGTCTTAAGTTGGCGGCAGATACGCAGTATTTT
NA	NA	TRBV15	TRBJ2-3	CATSRDGQPDTQYF	TGTGCCACCAGCAGAGATGGGCAACCAGATACGCAGTATTTT
few	TRBD1	TRBV19	TRBJ1-2	CASSIDREGYTF	TGTGCCAGTAGTATCGACAGGGAGGGCTACACCTTC
NA	NA	TRBV6-5	TRBJ1-5	CASRRGRQDQPQHF	TGTGCCAGCAGGCGGGGACGGCAAGATCAGCCCCAGCATTTT
NA	TRBD1	TRBV5-1	TRBJ2-2	CASSFQGARTGELFF	TGCGCCAGCAGCTTCCAGGGGGCACGAACCGGGGAGCTGTTTTTT
few	NA	TRBV19	TRBJ1-4	CATRDNGNPNEKLFF	TGTGCCACCCGGGACAACGGCAATCCTAATGAAAAACTGTTTTTT
NA	NA	TRBV11-2	TRBJ1-6	CASSFETPNSPLHF	TGTGCCAGCAGCTTCGAGACACCTAATTCACCCCTCCACTTT
NA	NA	TRBV29-1	TRBJ1-2	CSVDSAGDGYTF	TGCAGCGTTGATTCCGCGGGGGATGGCTACACCTTC
NA	NA	TRBV24-1	TRBJ2-3	CATSGARGGNTDTQYF	TGTGCCACCAGTGGTGCAAGGGGTGGAAACACAGATACGCAGTATTTT
NA	TRBD2	TRBV19	TRBJ2-7	CASSILSAGGYEQYF	TGTGCCAGTAGTATTTTATCAGCGGGAGGATACGAGCAGTACTTC
once	TRBD1	TRBV12-5	TRBJ1-1	CASGSRQGAEAFF	TGTGCTAGTGGTTCGCGACAGGGGGCTGAAGCTTTCTTT
NA	NA	TRBV7-9	TRBJ1-2	CASSFEDRGYTF	TGTGCCAGCAGCTTTGAGGATCGAGGCTACACCTTC
NA	NA	TRBV18	TRBJ2-7	CASSTGLLSTDEQYF	TGTGCCAGCTCAACAGGGCTCCTGTCCACGGACGAGCAGTACTTC
NA	NA	TRBV7-8	TRBJ1-6	CASSLAGASSPLHF	TGTGCCAGCAGCTTAGCTGGGGCGAGTTCACCCCTCCACTTT
NA	NA	TRBV28	TRBJ1-1	CASILGPGARRAFF	TGTGCCAGCATCCTAGGTCCAGGGGCGAGACGAGCTTTCTTT
NA	NA	TRBV5-1	TRBJ1-3	CASSFEGSGNTIYF	TGCGCCAGCAGCTTCGAGGGCTCCGGAAACACCATATATTTT
NA	TRBD2	TRBV11-3	TRBJ2-1	CASSAGLAGARDEQFF	TGTGCCAGCAGCGCCGGACTAGCGGGGGCTAGGGATGAGCAGTTCTTC
NA	TRBD1	TRBV6-2/TRBV6-3	TRBJ1-2	CASSGQGANYGYTF	TGTGCCAGCAGTGGACAGGGAGCTAACTATGGCTACACCTTC
NA	TRBD2	TRBV28	TRBJ2-7	CASTQIAGEYEQYF	TGTGCCAGCACCCAAATAGCGGGAGAATACGAGCAGTACTTC
NA	TRBD1	TRBV19	TRBJ1-5	CASSATGGAVQPQHF	TGTGCCAGTAGTGCCACAGGGGGCGCGGTGCAGCCCCAGCATTTT
NA	NA	TRBV30	TRBJ1-1	CAWGTGLITEAFF	TGTGCCTGGGGTACAGGTCTTATCACTGAAGCTTTCTTT
once	NA	TRBV19	TRBJ2-1	CASSIRGREQFF	TGTGCCAGTAGTATCCGCGGTAGGGAGCAGTTCTTC
NA	TRBD2	TRBV6-4	TRBJ2-1	CASSDSRRREGVEQFF	TGTGCCAGCAGTGACTCGCGAAGGCGGGAGGGGGTTGAGCAGTTCTTC
NA	NA	TRBV5-1	TRBJ2-2	CASTLGASDTGELFF	TGCGCCAGCACCCTAGGGGCCTCGGACACCGGGGAGCTGTTTTTT
once	NA	TRBV3-1/TRBV3-2	TRBJ1-2	CASSTYPQTGYGYTF	TGTGCCAGCAGCACTTACCCCCAGACAGGCTATGGCTACACCTTC
NA	NA	TRBV19	TRBJ1-6	CASSIVEGRSPLHF	TGTGCCAGTAGTATCGTAGAGGGGAGGTCACCCCTCCACTTT
NA	NA	TRBV6-5	TRBJ1-2	CASSYTGLGKGYTF	TGTGCCAGCAGTTATACCGGGCTCGGGAAGGGCTACACCTTC
NA	TRBD1	TRBV6-5	TRBJ2-3	CASRQTGSDTQYF	TGTGCCAGCAGGCAGACAGGGTCAGATACGCAGTATTTT
NA	NA	TRBV6-1	TRBJ1-1	CASSEKWWAMNTEAFF	TGTGCCAGCAGTGAAAAATGGTGGGCCATGAACACTGAAGCTTTCTTT
NA	TRBD2	TRBV24-1	TRBJ2-1	CATSEPGLAGDLYNEQFF	TGTGCCACCAGTGAACCCGGACTTGCGGGAGACCTCTACAATGAGCAGTTCTTC
NA	NA	TRBV28	TRBJ1-1	CASNKGLTEAFF	TGTGCCAGCAATAAGGGGCTTACTGAAGCTTTCTTT
once	NA	TRBV24-1	TRBJ2-3	CATSDSRGTSTDTQYF	TGTGCCACCAGTGATTCCCGGGGGACTAGCACAGATACGCAGTATTTT
NA	NA	TRBV7-3	TRBJ1-1	CASSSDSNTEAFF	TGTGCCAGCAGCTCTGACAGCAACACTGAAGCTTTCTTT
NA	TRBD2	TRBV28	TRBJ2-1	CASSLSPWEGISNEQFF	TGTGCCAGCAGTTTATCCCCTTGGGAGGGCATCTCCAATGAGCAGTTCTTC